These 24 T cell receptor beta chains share one sample of origin, sequenced in a study of relationships among human T cell subsets. CD4+CD25+ regulatory T cells came from anti-CD25 bead selection of positively selected CD4+ cells. From mRNA, alpha and beta CDR3 regions were amplified using semiquantitative ARM-PCR. In ARM-PCR, communal superprimers followed tagged nested gene-specific primers for exponential amplification. Via MiXCR, TCRdb re-called the multiplex PCR reads, giving one row per CDR3 protein. This sample has approximately 14,000 distinct CDR3 sequences, with about 55% found just once. Sequences were obtained from Tregs sorted from blood. The source of these receptors is a man aged 40-55 years in good health.

The chain joins TRBV6-1 to TRBJ2-7, with D perhaps given as TRBD1 or TRBD2 (5 bases each). Trimming cost V 5 bases and J 3 bases, with 11 bases left between them. The CDR3 runs to 13 residues. CDR1 and CDR2 (germline): MNHNS, SASEGT. The CDR3 bases are TGTGCCAGCAGTCGGGACGATCACTACGAGCAGTACTTC. This gives the protein CASSRDDHYEQYF.

V gene TRBV28 combines with J gene TRBJ2-7; TRBD2 might be the D (6 bases). Trimming took 5 bases from V and 2 from J, leaving 16 bases between them. CDR1 MDHEN and CDR2 SYDVKM come from the germline V gene. The CDR3 length is 15 residues. In DNA, the CDR3 is TGTGCCAGCAGTCCCGGACTAACATCAGCCTACGAGCAGTACTTC. This translates into CASSPGLTSAYEQYF.

By proportion, this clonotype is medium-sized. The chain uses TRBV10-3 and TRBJ2-1, with a weak D call TRBD1 (5 bases). The CDR3 is 13 amino acids. Germline CDR1 and CDR2: ENHRY and SYGVKD. V lost 2 bases and J 9 bases, leaving 11 bases between the germline ends. For the CDR3, the DNA is TGTGCCATCAGTGAGACCCAGGGTAGTGAGCAGTTCTTC. Translating gives CAISETQGSEQFF.

This clonotype was seen more than once but under ten times. The chain combines TRBV3-1 with TRBJ2-1, with TRBD1 identical over 8 bases. This CDR3 has 15 residues. Looked up from germline, CDR1 is LGHDT and CDR2 is YNNKEL (reference sequence). V lost 1 base and J lost 8; bases outside the gene matches: 7. CDR3 nucleotide sequence: TGTGCCAGCAGCCAAGGACGGACAGGGCGCCATGAGCAGTTCTTC. The encoded protein is CASSQGRTGRHEQFF.

The chain carries TRBV18 and TRBJ1-4; D remains unclear. The CDR3 length is 13 residues. CDR1 and CDR2 from the germline V gene are KGHSH and LQKENI. V lost 2 bases and J lost 4, with 5 bases in between. The CDR3 nucleotides read TGTGCCAGCTCACCAAGCAATAATGAAAAACTGTTTTTT. Its protein is CASSPSNNEKLFF.

This chain uses TRBV2 with TRBJ2-1, with D maybe TRBD2 (5 bases). Germline values: CDR1 SNHLY, CDR2 FYNNEI. V lost 6 bases to trimming and J lost 12 bases, with 9 bases between them. This CDR3 is built from 10 residues. This chain's CDR3 is CASRSEAQFF. The CDR3 bases are TGTGCCAGCAGATCGGAGGCGCAGTTCTTC.

This clonotype was detected only a few times. The chain combines TRBV29-1 with TRBJ2-7; possible D gene TRBD2, 6 bases. Trimming cost V 4 bases and J 2 bases, with 9 bases left between them. The CDR3 consists of 12 residues. Germline V gives CDR1 SQVTM, CDR2 ANQGSEA. As DNA, the CDR3 is TGCAGCGTTGCGCGGGGACCCTACGAGCAGTACTTC. It encodes CSVARGPYEQYF.

This chain links TRBV5-1 with TRBJ2-7, with D uncertain. The V end lost 4 bases, the J end lost 0 bases, and 8 bases lay between the germline ends. This CDR3 is 13 amino acids long. The germline CDR1 and CDR2 sequences are SGHRS and YFSETQ. For the CDR3, the DNA is TGCGCCAGCAGCGAGGCTAGCTCCTACGAGCAGTACTTC. Translation gives CASSEASSYEQYF.

In nucleotides, the CDR3 is TGTGCCACCTCAAATCTAGGGCACAATGAGCAGTTCTTC. Its protein is CATSNLGHNEQFF. The genes are TRBV10-3 and TRBJ2-1; no definite D call. The CDR3 runs to 13 residues. Trimming removed 10 bases at V and 5 bases at J, with 15 bases between. Germline V CDR1 and CDR2: ENHRY, SYGVKD.

The chain has TRBV11-2 and TRBJ2-7; D may be TRBD1 (5 bases). Germline values: CDR1 SGHAT, CDR2 FQNNGV. CDR3 length: 15 amino acids. Trimming shortened V by 0 bases and J by 10 bases, and 19 bases separated the two germline ends. CDR3 DNA sequence: TGTGCCAGCAGCTTAGATTTCGGACACGGAAAGGACCAGTACTTC. Translated, it gives CASSLDFGHGKDQYF.

The V and J genes are TRBV20-1 and TRBJ2-5; D tentatively fits TRBD1 or TRBD2 (5 bases each). Germline CDR1 and CDR2: DFQATT and SNEGSKA (reference sequence). The CDR3 spans 12 residues. V was clipped by 5 bases and J by 7 bases, with 14 bases between them. CDR3 coding DNA: TGCAGTGCTGAGGGGCCCCCAGGGACCCAGTACTTC. Translating it yields CSAEGPPGTQYF.

CDR3 amino acids: CASSKKGTSGSNGEQFF. The CDR3 DNA reads as TGTGCCAGCAGCAAAAAGGGGACTAGCGGGAGCAACGGGGAGCAGTTCTTC. The chain joins TRBV21-1 to TRBJ2-1; the DNA was not compared with TRBD2, the D call given in the table. TRBV21-1 is shown as a pseudogene. The CDR3 spans 17 residues.

This clonotype was counted between two and nine times. This chain uses TRBV5-4 with TRBJ2-2; a possible D gene is TRBD2 (5 bases). The CDR3 extends over 16 amino acids. V lost 6 bases and J 3 bases, leaving 18 bases between the germline ends. Germline V gene data show CDR1 as SGHNT and CDR2 as YYREEE (reference sequence). CDR3 nucleotide sequence: TGTGCCAGCAAATTCGGGGTTGTGGCAGACACCGGGGAGCTGTTTTTT. Translating it yields CASKFGVVADTGELFF.

The rearrangement uses TRBV24-1 and TRBJ1-6; D may be TRBD1 (5 bases). Germline lookup yields CDR1 KGHDR and CDR2 SFDVKD. V lost 5 bases to trimming and J lost 9 bases, with 10 bases between them. The length of the CDR3 is 13 residues. The CDR3 sequence: CATSARDSSPLHF. CDR3 in DNA: TGTGCCACCAGTGCCAGGGACTCTTCACCCCTCCACTTT.

By frequency in the sample, this clonotype is medium-sized. This chain joins TRBV2 and TRBJ2-3; weak D call: TRBD1 (5 bases). In germline, CDR1 is SNHLY, CDR2 FYNNEI. Deletions cut 8 bases from V and 5 bases from J, with 8 bases between. This CDR3 is 11 amino acids long. CDR3 protein: CASAGIDTQYF. CDR3 nucleotide sequence: TGTGCCAGCGCAGGGATAGATACGCAGTATTTT.

The chain links TRBV2 to TRBJ2-4; tentative D call: TRBD1 (6 bases). Germline values: CDR1 SNHLY, CDR2 FYNNEI. V lost 8 bases and J lost 1, with 12 bases in between. The CDR3 runs to 14 residues. For the CDR3, the DNA is TGTGCCAGCGGGTCGGACAGCGCCAAAAACATTCAGTACTTC. Its protein product is CASGSDSAKNIQYF.

This clonotype was counted only a few times. This rearrangement joins TRBV6-5 to TRBJ2-1; 9 positions match TRBD2. V was clipped by 2 bases and J by 5 bases; unmatched bases: 4. The CDR3 spans 15 residues. CDR1 and CDR2 (germline): MNHEY, SVGAGI. The CDR3 DNA reads TGTGCCAGCAGTTACACGCAGCGGGGGGACAATGAGCAGTTCTTC. Residues: CASSYTQRGDNEQFF.

The V call is TRBV14, the J call TRBJ2-1; 13 bases map to TRBD2. J gave up 0 bases and V 4 bases, and 12 bases lay outside the gene matches. From germline, CDR1 is SGHDN and CDR2 FVKESK. This CDR3 is built from 20 residues. This chain's CDR3 is CASSPQLGLAGYSSYNEQFF. CDR3 sequence (DNA): TGTGCCAGCAGCCCTCAATTGGGACTAGCGGGATACAGCTCCTACAATGAGCAGTTCTTC. Full variable domain (remainder filled in from reference TRBV14 and TRBJ2-1): EAGVTQFPSHSVIEKGQTVTLRCDPISGHDNLYWYRRVMGKEIKFLLHFVKESKQDESGMPNNRFLAERTGGTYSTLKVQPAELEDSGVYFCASSPQLGLAGYSSYNEQFFGPGTRLTVL.

The CDR3 DNA reads as TGCAGTGCTAGAGGAGGGGGGGCGTCCTACAATGAGCAGTTCTTC. It is translated as CSARGGGASYNEQFF. The chain employs TRBV20-1 and TRBJ2-1; tentative D call: TRBD2 (7 bases). Germline V gives CDR1 DFQATT, CDR2 SNEGSKA (reference sequence). Trimming cost V 1 base and J 1 base, with 11 bases left between them. CDR3 length: 15 residues.

The chain has TRBV11-1 and TRBJ1-5, with a possible D match to TRBD1 (6 bases). Germline CDR1 SGHAT, CDR2 FQDESV (reference sequence). The V end was cut by 3 bases, the J end by 3 bases, with 12 bases between. This CDR3 has 15 residues. The CDR3 DNA follows: TGTGCCAGCAGCTTGGGTTCAGGGGTCAATCAGCCCCAGCATTTT. Translated: CASSLGSGVNQPQHF.

The gene calls are TRBV20-1 and TRBJ1-3; the match to TRBD1 covers 8 bases. The germline V gene encodes CDR1 DFQATT and CDR2 SNEGSKA (reference sequence). Germline trimming cut 8 bases from V and 0 bases from J; bases unmatched to any gene: 6. There are 14 residues in the CDR3. The DNA of the CDR3 is TGCAGTATAGGACAGGGCCACTCTGGAAACACCATATATTTT. Translation: CSIGQGHSGNTIYF.

The chain employs TRBV12-3 or TRBV12-4 and TRBJ1-4; D is uncertain. The V and J ends lost 7 bases and 2 bases respectively, with 8 bases between them. This CDR3 is built from 13 residues. The CDR3: CASTGRTNEKLFF. The CDR3 coding sequence is TGTGCCAGCACCGGACGTACTAATGAAAAACTGTTTTTT.

This sequence joins TRBV28 and TRBJ1-6, with D unresolved. Trimming cost V 6 bases and J 11 bases, with 11 bases left between them. The CDR3 contains 12 residues. Germline V CDR1 and CDR2: MDHEN, SYDVKM. CDR3 bases: TGTGCCAGCAGAGCCCTATTTCCACCCCTCCACTTT. It translates to CASRALFPPLHF. Combining the CDR3 with reference TRBV28 and TRBJ1-6 gives the whole variable domain DVKVTQSSRYLVKRTGEKVFLECVQDMDHENMFWYRQDPGLGLRLIYFSYDVKMKEKGDIPEGYSVSREKKERFSLILESASTNQTSMYLCASRALFPPLHFGNGTRLTVT.

V and J are TRBV5-1 and TRBJ2-1; 7 nucleotides line up with TRBD1. Germline V lookup: CDR1 SGHRS, CDR2 YFSETQ. The CDR3 length is 14 residues. Trimming removed 0 bases from V and 7 bases from J; junction bases left unmatched: 4. The CDR3 region is CASSLGTGINEQFF. CDR3 DNA sequence: TGCGCCAGCAGCTTGGGGACAGGAATAAATGAGCAGTTCTTC.